This TCR beta chain is from a study of T-cell reconstitution after alpha-beta-depleted transplantation in children. General study points: As was reported, about two months after transplant, alpha-beta T cells came from several hundred expanded graft clones.

With regard to this clonotype: Its antigen is not known.

Unique molecular identifiers were built into the TCRbeta library. One entry per CDR3 protein results from TCRdb running MiXCR on the PCR reads. The sample yields some 200,000 distinct CDR3 sequences, 8.4% seen once. Germline lookup yields CDR1 DFQATT and CDR2 SNEGSKA (reference sequence). This CDR3 has 11 amino acids. Trimming removed 0 bases from V and 5 bases from J, with 4 bases in between. The receptor comes from a male patient under 10 years old who had a stem cell transplant for acute myeloid leukemia, so the T cells may come from the graft donor. V and J are TRBV20-1 and TRBJ2-5; the D is unclear. Here the sequenced sample was PBMCs, mostly from graft donor cells, taken 360 days after TCRalphabeta/CD19-depleted stem cell transplant. The DNA of the CDR3 is TGCAGTGCTAGAGAGCGGGAGACCCAGTACTTC. Translated: CSARERETQYF.